This TCR beta chain was found in a study of shared clonotypes between healthy human individuals. Study in general: Participating donors consisted of two women and a few men aged 18 to 49.

All donors were healthy HIV-negative adults lacking recent acute infections or vaccinations. Germline values: CDR1 ENHRY, CDR2 SYGVKD. The CDR3 totals 11 residues. Trimming removed 0 bases at V and 12 bases at J, with 9 bases between. Sequencing used immunoSEQ multiplex PCR; TCRdb keeps in-frame clones, though not all of them. The sample shows about 490,000 clones, around 80% of them seen only once. Sequencing was carried out using PBMCs. The sequence was collected from a woman in her forties in good health. Some clones in this sample may be carry-over from other donors' samples. This chain links TRBV10-3 with TRBJ2-7; D not certain. The CDR3 DNA sequence: TGTGCCATCAGTGAGTCCGGCACGGGGTACTTC. Protein: CAISESGTGYF.